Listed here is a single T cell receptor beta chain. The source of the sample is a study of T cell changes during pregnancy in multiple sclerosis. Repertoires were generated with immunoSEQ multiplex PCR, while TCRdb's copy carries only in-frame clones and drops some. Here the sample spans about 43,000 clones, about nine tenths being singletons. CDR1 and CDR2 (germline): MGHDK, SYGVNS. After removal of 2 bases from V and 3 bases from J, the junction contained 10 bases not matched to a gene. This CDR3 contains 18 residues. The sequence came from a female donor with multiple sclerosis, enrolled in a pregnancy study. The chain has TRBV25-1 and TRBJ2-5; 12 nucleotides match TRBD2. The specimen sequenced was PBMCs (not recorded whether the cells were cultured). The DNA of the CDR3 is TGTGCCAGCAGTGAAAAATCCCTTCGACTAGCGGGAGAAGAGACCCAGTACTTC. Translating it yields CASSEKSLRLAGEETQYF.